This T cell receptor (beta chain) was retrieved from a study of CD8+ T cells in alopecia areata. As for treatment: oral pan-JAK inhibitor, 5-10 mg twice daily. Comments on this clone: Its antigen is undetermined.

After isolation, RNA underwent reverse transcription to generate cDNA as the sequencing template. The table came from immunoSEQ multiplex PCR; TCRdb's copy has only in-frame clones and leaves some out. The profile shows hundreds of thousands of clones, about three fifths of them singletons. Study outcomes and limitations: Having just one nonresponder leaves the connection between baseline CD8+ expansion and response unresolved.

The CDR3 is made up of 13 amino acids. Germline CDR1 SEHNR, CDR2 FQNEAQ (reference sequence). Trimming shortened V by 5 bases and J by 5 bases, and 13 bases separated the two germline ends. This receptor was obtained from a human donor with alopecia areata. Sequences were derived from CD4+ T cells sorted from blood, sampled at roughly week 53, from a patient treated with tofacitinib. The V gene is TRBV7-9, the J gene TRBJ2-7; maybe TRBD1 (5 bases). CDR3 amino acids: CASSTWTIDEQYF. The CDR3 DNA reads TGTGCCAGCAGCACCTGGACAATCGACGAGCAGTACTTC.